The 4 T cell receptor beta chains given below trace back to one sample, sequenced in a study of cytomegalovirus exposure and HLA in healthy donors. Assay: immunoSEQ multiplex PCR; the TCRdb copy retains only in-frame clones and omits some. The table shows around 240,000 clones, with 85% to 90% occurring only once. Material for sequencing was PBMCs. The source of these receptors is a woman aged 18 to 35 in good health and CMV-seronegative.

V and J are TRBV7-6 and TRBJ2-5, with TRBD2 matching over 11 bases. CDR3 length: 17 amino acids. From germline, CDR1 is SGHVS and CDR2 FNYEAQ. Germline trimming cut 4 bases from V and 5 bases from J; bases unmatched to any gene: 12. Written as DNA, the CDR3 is TGTGCCAGCAGCTCTAGCGGGGGGCCTCAGGAGTGGGAGACCCAGTACTTC. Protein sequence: CASSSSGGPQEWETQYF. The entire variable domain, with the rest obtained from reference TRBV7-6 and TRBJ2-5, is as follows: GAGVSQSPRYKVTKRGQDVALRCDPISGHVSLYWYRQALGQGPEFLTYFNYEAQQDKSGLPNDRFSAERPEGSISTLTIQRTEQRDSAMYRCASSSSGGPQEWETQYFGPGTRLLVL.

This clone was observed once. In DNA, the CDR3 is TGTGCCAGCAGCTTAAGAGGCAAGACCGGGGAGCTGTTTTTT. This sequence encodes CASSLRGKTGELFF. V and J are TRBV11-3 and TRBJ2-2; D ambiguous. CDR3 length equals 14 residues. Trimming pared 2 bases from V and 5 bases from J, leaving 9 bases between. In germline, CDR1 is SGHNT, CDR2 YENEEA.

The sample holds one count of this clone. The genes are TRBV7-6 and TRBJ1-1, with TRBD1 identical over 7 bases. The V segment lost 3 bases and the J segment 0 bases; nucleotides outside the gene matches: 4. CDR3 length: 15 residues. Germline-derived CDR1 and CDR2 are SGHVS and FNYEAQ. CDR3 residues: CASSLTGYMNTEAFF. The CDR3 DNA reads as TGTGCCAGCAGCTTGACAGGGTACATGAACACTGAAGCTTTCTTT.

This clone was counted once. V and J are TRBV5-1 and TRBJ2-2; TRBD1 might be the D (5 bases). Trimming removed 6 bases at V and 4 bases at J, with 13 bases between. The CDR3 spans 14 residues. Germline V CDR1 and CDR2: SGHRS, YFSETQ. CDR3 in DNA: TGCGCCAGCATGGTGGGGCCGAGCACCGGGGAGCTGTTTTTT. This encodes CASMVGPSTGELFF.